A selection of T cell receptor beta chains follows, all from one sample in a study of blood T cell repertoires in COVID-19. Profiled with immunoSEQ multiplex PCR; TCRdb holds only in-frame clones, not every one. The sample holds under 250,000 clones, over 60% seen once. Sequenced material: peripheral blood. These receptors originate from a woman in her sixties or seventies with acute or convalescent COVID-19. CDR3s include the opening cysteine and the closing phenylalanine or tryptophan. D genes are given only for firm matches. Size values are once, few and many counts, or a class for expanded clones, and some rows have none.

TRBV7-6	-	-	TRBJ2-2	CASKRGVANTGELFF	TGTGCCAGTAAACGGGGAGTAGCGAACACCGGGGAGCTGTTTTTT
TRBV10-1	once	-	TRBJ2-2	CASKQANTGELFF	TGCGCCAGCAAACAGGCGAACACCGGGGAGCTGTTTTTT
TRBV6-6	-	-	TRBJ1-4	CASSQTGIDEKLFF	TGTGCCAGCAGTCAAACAGGGATAGACGAAAAACTGTTTTTT
TRBV11-2	-	TRBD1	TRBJ2-1	CASSLAGQVDEQFF	TGTGCCAGCAGCTTAGCTGGACAGGTGGATGAGCAGTTCTTC
TRBV18	-	-	TRBJ1-2	CASSPVPGDGYTF	TGTGCCAGCTCACCAGTCCCAGGGGATGGCTACACCTTC
TRBV2	-	TRBD1	TRBJ1-2	CASRFGQGVGYTF	TGTGCCAGCAGGTTTGGACAGGGTGTTGGCTACACCTTC
TRBV2	-	-	TRBJ2-5	CASRGQTLGQETQYF	TGTGCCAGCAGGGGACAAACATTAGGTCAAGAGACCCAGTACTTC
TRBV27	-	TRBD2	TRBJ2-7	CASSLSRLAKSSYEQYF	TGTGCCAGCAGTTTATCACGACTAGCGAAAAGCTCCTACGAGCAGTACTTC
TRBV30	-	-	TRBJ1-6	CAWSAIVDSTPLHF	TGTGCCTGGAGCGCAATAGTAGACAGTACACCCCTCCACTTT
TRBV15	-	TRBD2	TRBJ2-5	CATSRDASGGGEAQYF	TGTGCCACCAGCAGAGATGCCAGCGGGGGCGGGGAGGCCCAGTACTTC
TRBV25-1	-	TRBD1	TRBJ1-2	CASSDPLSPQGAGDGYTF	TGTGCCAGCAGTGACCCCCTATCCCCTCAGGGGGCCGGGGATGGCTACACCTTC
TRBV6-1	-	TRBD1	TRBJ1-2	CASRWDRGSSGGYTF	TGTGCCAGCAGGTGGGACAGGGGCTCGTCGGGGGGCTACACCTTC
TRBV7-9	-	TRBD1	TRBJ2-3	CASSLMGQGQGTQYF	TGTGCCAGCAGCTTAATGGGACAGGGGCAAGGGACGCAGTATTTT
TRBV5-1	few	-	TRBJ1-2	CASSLSGEINYGYTF	TGCGCCAGCAGCTTGTCGGGGGAAATTAACTATGGCTACACCTTC
TRBV12-5	-	TRBD1	TRBJ1-2	CASGRQGLYGYTF	TGTGCTAGTGGGCGACAGGGTCTCTATGGCTACACCTTC
TRBV4-1	-	TRBD1	TRBJ2-3	CASSLSGQAVSTDTQYF	TGCGCCAGCAGCCTTAGTGGACAGGCGGTTAGCACAGATACGCAGTATTTT
TRBV2	few	-	TRBJ1-5	CASRLDRLSNQPQHF	TGTGCCAGCAGATTGGACAGACTTAGCAATCAGCCCCAGCATTTT
TRBV7-2	-	-	TRBJ2-3	CASSLYTDTQYF	TGTGCCAGCAGCTTATACACAGATACGCAGTATTTT
TRBV11-2	-	-	TRBJ1-1	CASSPWGAEAFF	TGTGCCAGCAGCCCTTGGGGGGCTGAAGCTTTCTTT
TRBV29-1	-	TRBD1	TRBJ1-2	CSVGDRAPGYTF	TGCAGCGTGGGGGACAGGGCCCCTGGCTACACCTTC
TRBV5-1	few	-	TRBJ1-1	CASSFPDVRAEAFF	TGCGCCAGCAGCTTTCCGGACGTGAGGGCTGAAGCTTTCTTT
TRBV27	-	-	TRBJ2-6	CASSLYNDGSGQPFLESNVLTF	TGTGCCAGCAGTTTATATAACGATGGTTCCGGACAGCCTTTCCTTGAATCCAACGTCCTGACTTTC
TRBV11-3	few	-	TRBJ2-2	CASSSLNTGELFF	TGTGCCAGCAGCTCTTTAAACACCGGGGAGCTGTTTTTT
TRBV30	-	TRBD2	TRBJ2-1	CAWSGGGGEQFF	TGTGCCTGGAGCGGCGGGGGAGGCGAGCAGTTCTTC
TRBV11-2	-	-	TRBJ2-2	CASSPRGASANTGELFF	TGTGCCAGCAGCCCTCGCGGGGCTAGCGCGAACACCGGGGAGCTGTTTTTT
TRBV2	-	-	TRBJ1-6	CASSAWTESPLHF	TGTGCCAGCAGTGCCTGGACAGAATCACCCCTCCACTTT
TRBV29-1	-	-	TRBJ1-1	CSVEKGGTEAFF	TGCAGCGTTGAAAAGGGGGGGACTGAAGCTTTCTTT
TRBV18	few	-	TRBJ1-2	CASSPGQGTMNGYTF	TGTGCCAGCTCACCAGGTCAGGGGACAATGAATGGCTACACCTTC
TRBV7-2	-	-	TRBJ2-3	CASSLGAADTQYF	TGTGCCAGCAGCTTAGGCGCCGCAGATACGCAGTATTTT
TRBV9	-	-	TRBJ2-5	CASSSGAQETQYF	TGTGCCAGCAGCTCTGGGGCCCAAGAGACCCAGTACTTC
TRBV19	-	TRBD1	TRBJ2-7	CASSRDRLGGQYF	TGTGCCAGTAGCCGGGACAGGCTAGGAGGGCAGTACTTC
TRBV5-5	-	-	TRBJ2-3	CASSLETGGQYF	TGTGCCAGCAGCTTGGAGACAGGAGGGCAGTATTTT
TRBV11-2	-	-	TRBJ2-2	CASSFLQGRGELFF	TGTGCCAGCAGCTTTCTACAGGGGAGGGGGGAGCTGTTTTTT
TRBV4-3	-	TRBD2	TRBJ2-4	CASSRYSGGASIQYF	TGCGCCAGCAGCCGTTATAGCGGGGGGGCCTCCATTCAGTACTTC
TRBV27	few	TRBD1	TRBJ2-3	CASRLKAGTGKTDTQYF	TGTGCCAGCAGGCTAAAGGCCGGGACAGGGAAAACAGATACGCAGTATTTT
TRBV6-5	-	TRBD1	TRBJ1-3	CASKGQGSGNTIYF	TGTGCCAGCAAAGGACAGGGCTCTGGAAACACCATATATTTT
TRBV7-2	-	-	TRBJ2-2	CASSLRRANTGELFF	TGTGCCAGCAGCTTGCGGAGGGCGAACACCGGGGAGCTGTTTTTT
TRBV4-1	-	TRBD1	TRBJ1-1	CASSLEGDSGTEAFF	TGCGCCAGCAGCCTAGAAGGGGACAGTGGCACTGAAGCTTTCTTT
TRBV6-2/TRBV6-3	-	TRBD2	TRBJ2-1	CASSHHLGGAWYNEQFF	TGTGCCAGCAGTCATCACCTCGGGGGGGCGTGGTACAATGAGCAGTTCTTC
TRBV5-1	-	-	TRBJ1-2	CASSPGSTNYGYTF	TGCGCCAGCAGCCCGGGGTCGACGAACTATGGCTACACCTTC
TRBV5-1	-	TRBD2	TRBJ2-6	CASSPEGLAGGGANVLTF	TGCGCCAGCAGCCCCGAGGGACTAGCGGGGGGTGGGGCCAACGTCCTGACTTTC